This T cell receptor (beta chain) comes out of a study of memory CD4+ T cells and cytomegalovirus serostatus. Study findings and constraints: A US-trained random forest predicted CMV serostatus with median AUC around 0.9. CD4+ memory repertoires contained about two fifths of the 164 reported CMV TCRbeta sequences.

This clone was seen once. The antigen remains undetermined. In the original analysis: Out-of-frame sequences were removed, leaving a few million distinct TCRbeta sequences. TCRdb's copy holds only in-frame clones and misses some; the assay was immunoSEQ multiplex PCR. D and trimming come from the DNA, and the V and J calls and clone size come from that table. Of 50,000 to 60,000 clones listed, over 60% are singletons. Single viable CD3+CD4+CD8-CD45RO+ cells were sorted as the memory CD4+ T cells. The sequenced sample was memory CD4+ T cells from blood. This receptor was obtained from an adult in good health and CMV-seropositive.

The CDR3 loop reads CASVRDRAGGETQYF. Written as DNA, the CDR3 is TGTGCCAGCGTTCGGGACAGGGCCGGGGGAGAGACCCAGTACTTC. This rearrangement joins TRBV2 to TRBJ2-5; 9 nucleotides align to TRBD1. This CDR3 contains 15 residues. Germline V gene sequence: CDR1 SNHLY, CDR2 FYNNEI. V shed 8 bases and J 4 bases; nucleotides not matched to a gene: 11.